This passage covers 5 T cell receptor beta chains from one sample sequenced in a study of blood T cells in healthy people across ages. Sample-barcoded 5' priming and a J-beta primer mix drove a second PCR of about 7 to 12 cycles. TCRdb fed the 5' RACE reads into MiXCR, producing one record per CDR3 protein. The profile shows 1.5 million to 2 million distinct CDR3 sequences, roughly 52% of them singletons. The sequencing input was blood. The receptors here all came from a woman between 35 and 50 years old in good health.

The chain employs TRBV25-1 and TRBJ2-2; 10 bases align to TRBD1. The CDR3 covers 19 residues. Germline V gene data show CDR1 as MGHDK and CDR2 as SYGVNS. With 3 bases clipped from V and 0 bases from J, the junction kept 10 bases outside the gene matches. CDR3 amino acids: CASSESGTGVFANTGELFF. CDR3 DNA: TGTGCCAGCAGTGAGTCCGGGACAGGGGTTTTCGCGAACACCGGGGAGCTGTTTTTT.

The J gene is TRBJ2-7, the V gene TRBV2; no clear D gene. V shed 7 bases and J shed 2 bases, with 6 bases lying between them. Germline V gene data show CDR1 as SNHLY and CDR2 as FYNNEI. This CDR3 spans 11 amino acids. The DNA of the CDR3 is TGTGCCAGCATGGCAGCCTACGAGCAGTACTTC. This translates into CASMAAYEQYF.

This clonotype was recorded at least ten times. The V gene is TRBV28, the J gene TRBJ2-5; D is tentatively TRBD1 or TRBD2 (6 bases each). Germline loops: CDR1 MDHEN, CDR2 SYDVKM. Trimming took off 6 bases at V and 2 bases at J, with 13 bases between the two ends. The CDR3 is made up of 14 amino acids. The CDR3 nucleotides are TGTGCCAGCAGCTTAAGGGGGGTTCAAGAGACCCAGTACTTC. Translating it yields CASSLRGVQETQYF.

This clonotype was seen more than once but under ten times. This chain joins TRBV15 and TRBJ2-1; possible D gene TRBD2, 6 bases. CDR3 length equals 15 residues. Germline V gene sequence: CDR1 LNHNV, CDR2 YYDKDF (reference sequence). Trimming shortened V by 0 bases and J by 6 bases, and 12 bases separated the two germline ends. The chain's CDR3 is CATSRDPDGSNEQFF. DNA for the CDR3: TGTGCCACCAGCAGAGACCCAGACGGGAGCAATGAGCAGTTCTTC.

V and J are TRBV10-3 and TRBJ2-7; D not resolved. Germline V lookup: CDR1 ENHRY, CDR2 SYGVKD. V was shortened by 5 bases and J by 3 bases, with 14 bases between the two germline ends. The CDR3 loop spans 14 amino acids. CDR3 sequence: CAISLDFGNYEQYF. The CDR3 DNA follows: TGTGCCATCAGTTTGGATTTCGGAAACTACGAGCAGTACTTC.